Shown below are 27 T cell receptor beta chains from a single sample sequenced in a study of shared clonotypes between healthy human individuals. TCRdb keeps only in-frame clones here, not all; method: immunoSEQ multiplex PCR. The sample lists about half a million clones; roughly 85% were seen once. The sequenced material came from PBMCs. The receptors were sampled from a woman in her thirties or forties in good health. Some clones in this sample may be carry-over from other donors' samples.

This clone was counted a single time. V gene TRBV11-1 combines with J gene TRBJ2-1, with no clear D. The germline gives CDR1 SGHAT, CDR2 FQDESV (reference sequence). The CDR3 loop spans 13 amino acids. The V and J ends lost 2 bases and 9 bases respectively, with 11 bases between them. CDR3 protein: CASSLSPGSEQFF. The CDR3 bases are TGTGCCAGCAGCTTATCCCCAGGAAGTGAGCAGTTCTTC. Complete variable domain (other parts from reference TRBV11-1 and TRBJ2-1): EAEVAQSPRYKITEKSQAVAFWCDPISGHATLYWYRQILGQGPELLVQFQDESVVDDSQLPKDRFSAERLKGVDSTLKIQPAELGDSAMYLCASSLSPGSEQFFGPGTRLTVL.

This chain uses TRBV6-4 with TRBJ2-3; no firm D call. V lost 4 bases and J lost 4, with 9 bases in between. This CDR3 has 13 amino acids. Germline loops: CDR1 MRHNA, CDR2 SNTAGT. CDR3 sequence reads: CASSVESADTQYF. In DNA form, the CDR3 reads TGTGCCAGCAGTGTGGAGTCCGCAGATACGCAGTATTTT.

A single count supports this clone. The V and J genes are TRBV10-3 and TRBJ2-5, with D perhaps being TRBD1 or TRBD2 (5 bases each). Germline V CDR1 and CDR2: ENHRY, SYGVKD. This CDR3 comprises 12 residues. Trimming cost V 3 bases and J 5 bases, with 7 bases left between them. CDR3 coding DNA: TGTGCCATCAGTGATTGGGGGGAGACCCAGTACTTC. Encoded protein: CAISDWGETQYF.

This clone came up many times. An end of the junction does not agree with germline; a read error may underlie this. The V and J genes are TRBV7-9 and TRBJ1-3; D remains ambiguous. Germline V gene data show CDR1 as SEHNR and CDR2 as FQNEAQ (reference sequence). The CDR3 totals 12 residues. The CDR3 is CASTLSENTIYF. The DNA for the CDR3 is TGTGCCAGCACCTTGTCTGAAAACACCATATATTTT.

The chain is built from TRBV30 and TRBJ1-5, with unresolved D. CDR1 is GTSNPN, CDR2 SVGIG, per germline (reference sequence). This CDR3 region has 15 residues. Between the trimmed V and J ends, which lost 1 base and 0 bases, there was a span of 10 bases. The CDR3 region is CAWSETAYSNQPQHF. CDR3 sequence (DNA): TGTGCCTGGAGTGAAACAGCTTATAGCAATCAGCCCCAGCATTTT.

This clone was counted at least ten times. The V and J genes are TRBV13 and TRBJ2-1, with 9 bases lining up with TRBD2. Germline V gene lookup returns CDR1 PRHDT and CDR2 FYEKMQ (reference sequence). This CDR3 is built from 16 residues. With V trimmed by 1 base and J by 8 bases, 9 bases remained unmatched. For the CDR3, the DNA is TGTGCCAGCAGCTTAGCAGAGGCTAGCGGGGTCCATGAGCAGTTCTTC. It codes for CASSLAEASGVHEQFF.

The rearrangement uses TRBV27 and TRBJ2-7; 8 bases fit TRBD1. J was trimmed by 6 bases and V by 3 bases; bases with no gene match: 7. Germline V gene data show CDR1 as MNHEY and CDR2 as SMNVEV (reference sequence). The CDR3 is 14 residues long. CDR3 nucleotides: TGTGCCAGCAGTTTTTCACCAGGGGGCATCGAGCAGTACTTC. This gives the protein CASSFSPGGIEQYF.

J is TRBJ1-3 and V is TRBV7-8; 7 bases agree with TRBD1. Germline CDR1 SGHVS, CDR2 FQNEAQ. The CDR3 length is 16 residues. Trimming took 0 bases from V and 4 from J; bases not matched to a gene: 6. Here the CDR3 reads CASSLALGQLGNTIYF. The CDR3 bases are TGTGCCAGCAGCTTAGCGCTGGGACAGCTGGGAAACACCATATATTTT.

CDR3 sequence (DNA): TGCGCCAGCAGCCAAGTCCCAGTGTCGGGCTACACCTTC. This encodes CASSQVPVSGYTF. The chain links TRBV4-1 to TRBJ1-2; the D is unclear. Germline CDR1 MGHRA, CDR2 YSYEKL. The CDR3 totals 13 residues. V was clipped by 1 base and J by 8 bases, with 11 bases between them.

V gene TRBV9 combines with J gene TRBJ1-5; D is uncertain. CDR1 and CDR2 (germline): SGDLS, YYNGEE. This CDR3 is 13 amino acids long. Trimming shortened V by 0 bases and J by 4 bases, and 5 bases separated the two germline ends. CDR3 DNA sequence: TGTGCCAGCAGCGTAGGGTTGAATCAGCCCCAGCATTTT. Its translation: CASSVGLNQPQHF. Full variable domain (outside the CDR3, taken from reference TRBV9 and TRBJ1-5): DSGVTQTPKHLITATGQRVTLRCSPRSGDLSVYWYQQSLDQGLQFLIQYYNGEERAKGNILERFSAQQFPDLHSELNLSSLELGDSALYFCASSVGLNQPQHFGDGTRLSIL.

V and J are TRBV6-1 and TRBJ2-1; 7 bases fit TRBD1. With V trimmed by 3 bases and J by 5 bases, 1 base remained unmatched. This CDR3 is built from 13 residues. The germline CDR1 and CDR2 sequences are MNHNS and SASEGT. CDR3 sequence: CASSEDRHNEQFF. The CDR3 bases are TGTGCCAGCAGTGAGGACAGGCACAATGAGCAGTTCTTC.

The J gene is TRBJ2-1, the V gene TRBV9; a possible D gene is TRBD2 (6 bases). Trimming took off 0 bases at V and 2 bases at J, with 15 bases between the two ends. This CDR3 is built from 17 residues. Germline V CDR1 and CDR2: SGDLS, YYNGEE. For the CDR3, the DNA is TGTGCCAGCAGCGTAGCATCCCAGGGAGGAACCTACAATGAGCAGTTCTTC. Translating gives CASSVASQGGTYNEQFF.

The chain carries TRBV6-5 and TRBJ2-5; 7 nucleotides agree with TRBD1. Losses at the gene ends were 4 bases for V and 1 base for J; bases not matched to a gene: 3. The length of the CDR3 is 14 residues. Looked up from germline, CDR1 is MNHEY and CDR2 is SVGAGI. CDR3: CASSFRDSQETQYF. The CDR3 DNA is TGTGCCAGCAGTTTCCGGGACAGCCAAGAGACCCAGTACTTC.

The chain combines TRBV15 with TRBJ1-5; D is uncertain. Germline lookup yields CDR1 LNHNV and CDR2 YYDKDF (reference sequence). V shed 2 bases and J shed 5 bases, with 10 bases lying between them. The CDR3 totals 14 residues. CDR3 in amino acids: CATSRMGGDQPQHF. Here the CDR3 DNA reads TGTGCCACCAGCAGAATGGGAGGAGATCAGCCCCAGCATTTT.

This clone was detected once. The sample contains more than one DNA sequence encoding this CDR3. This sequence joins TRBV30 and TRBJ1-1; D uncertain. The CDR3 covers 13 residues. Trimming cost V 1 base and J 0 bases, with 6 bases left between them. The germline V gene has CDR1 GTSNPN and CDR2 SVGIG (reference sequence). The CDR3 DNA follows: TGTGCCTGGAGTGGCAGCATGAACACTGAAGCTTTCTTT. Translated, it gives CAWSGSMNTEAFF.

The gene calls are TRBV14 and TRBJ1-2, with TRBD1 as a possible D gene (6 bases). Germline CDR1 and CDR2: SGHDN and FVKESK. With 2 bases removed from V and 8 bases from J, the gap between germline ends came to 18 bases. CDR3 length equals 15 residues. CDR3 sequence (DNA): TGTGCCAGCAGCCAATCTGGGGCAGGGGAAGAAGGCTACACCTTC. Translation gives CASSQSGAGEEGYTF.

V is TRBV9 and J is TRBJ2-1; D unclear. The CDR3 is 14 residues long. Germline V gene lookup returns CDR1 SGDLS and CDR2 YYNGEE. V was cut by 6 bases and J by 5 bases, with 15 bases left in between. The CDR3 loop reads CASNRGNFDNEQFF. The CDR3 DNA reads TGTGCCAGCAATCGAGGTAACTTTGACAATGAGCAGTTCTTC.

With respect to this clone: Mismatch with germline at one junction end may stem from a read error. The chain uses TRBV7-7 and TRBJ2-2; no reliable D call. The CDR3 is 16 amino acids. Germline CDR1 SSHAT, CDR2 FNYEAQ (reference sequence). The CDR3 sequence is CASSAAILVDTGELFF. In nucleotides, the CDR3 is TGTGCTAGCAGCGCGGCTATTCTGGTGGACACCGGGGAGCTGTTTTTT.

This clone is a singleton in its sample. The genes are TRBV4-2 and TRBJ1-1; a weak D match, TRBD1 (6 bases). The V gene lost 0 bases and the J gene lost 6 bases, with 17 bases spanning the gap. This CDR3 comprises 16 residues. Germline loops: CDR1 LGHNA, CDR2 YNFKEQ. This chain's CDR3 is CASSQDTDRMVAEAFF. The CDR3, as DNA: TGTGCCAGCAGCCAAGACACGGACAGAATGGTCGCTGAAGCTTTCTTT.

CDR3 loop: CASILIAELNTGELFF. Here the CDR3 DNA reads TGTGCCAGCATCCTAATAGCGGAGCTGAACACCGGGGAGCTGTTTTTT. V is TRBV12-1 and J is TRBJ2-2; the table assigns TRBD2, which was not confirmed against the DNA. TRBV12-1 is described as a pseudogene. This CDR3 contains 16 residues.

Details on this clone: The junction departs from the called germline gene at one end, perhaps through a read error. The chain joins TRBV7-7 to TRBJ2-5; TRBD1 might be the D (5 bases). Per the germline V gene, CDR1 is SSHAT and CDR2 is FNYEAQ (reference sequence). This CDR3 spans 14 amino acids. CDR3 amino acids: CASSLLGQRETQYF. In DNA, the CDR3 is TGTGCTAGCAGCCTTTTAGGACAACGAGAGACCCAGTACTTC.

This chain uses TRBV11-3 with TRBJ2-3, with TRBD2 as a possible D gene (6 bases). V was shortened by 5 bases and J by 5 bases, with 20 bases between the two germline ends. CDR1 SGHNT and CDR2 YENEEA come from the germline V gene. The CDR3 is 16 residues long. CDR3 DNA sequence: TGTGCCAGCAGCGCCCCTTATGACCGGGAGTTAGATACGCAGTATTTT. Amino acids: CASSAPYDRELDTQYF. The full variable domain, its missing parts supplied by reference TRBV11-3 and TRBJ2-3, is EAGVVQSPRYKIIEKKQPVAFWCNPISGHNTLYWYLQNLGQGPELLIRYENEEAVDDSQLPKDRFSAERLKGVDSTLKIQPAELGDSAVYLCASSAPYDRELDTQYFGPGTRLTVL.

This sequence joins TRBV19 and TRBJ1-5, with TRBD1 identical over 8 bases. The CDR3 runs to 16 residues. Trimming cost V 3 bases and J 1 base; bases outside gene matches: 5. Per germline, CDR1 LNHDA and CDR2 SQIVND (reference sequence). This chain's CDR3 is CASSIHRGASNQPQHF. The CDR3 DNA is TGTGCCAGTAGTATCCACAGGGGGGCAAGCAATCAGCCCCAGCATTTT.

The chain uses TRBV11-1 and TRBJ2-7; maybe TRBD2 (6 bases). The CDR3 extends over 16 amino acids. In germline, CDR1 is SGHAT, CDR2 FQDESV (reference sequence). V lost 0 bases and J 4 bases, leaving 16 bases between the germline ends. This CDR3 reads CASSLAGVTGAYEQYF. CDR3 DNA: TGTGCCAGCAGCTTAGCTGGGGTTACGGGAGCTTACGAGCAGTACTTC.

Written as DNA, the CDR3 is TGTGCCAGCAGCCTAGGGCATGCTAATGAAAAACTGTTTTTT. Protein: CASSLGHANEKLFF. The chain links TRBV7-2 to TRBJ1-4, with D uncertain. Between the trimmed V and J ends, which lost 5 bases and 3 bases, there was a span of 10 bases. This CDR3 has 14 amino acids. The V gene's germline CDR1 is SGHTA and CDR2 FQGNSA.

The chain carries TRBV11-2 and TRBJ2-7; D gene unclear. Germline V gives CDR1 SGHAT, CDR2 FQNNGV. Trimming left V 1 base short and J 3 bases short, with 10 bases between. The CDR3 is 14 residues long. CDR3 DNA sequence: TGTGCCAGCAGCTTAGTTAAGAGGAGCTACGAGCAGTACTTC. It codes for CASSLVKRSYEQYF.

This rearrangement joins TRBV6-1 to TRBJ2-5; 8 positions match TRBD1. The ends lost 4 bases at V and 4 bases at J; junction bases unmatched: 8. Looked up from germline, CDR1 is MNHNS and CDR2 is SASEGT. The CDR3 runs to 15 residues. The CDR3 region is CASSGAGGRRETQYF. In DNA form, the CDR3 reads TGTGCCAGCAGTGGGGCAGGGGGCAGAAGAGAGACCCAGTACTTC.